This TCR beta chain appears in the sequencing data of a study of PD-1 blockade in classical Hodgkin lymphoma. Turning to the study itself: Nivolumab was given intravenously to patients at 3 mg/kg every 2 weeks. Overall study results and limits: Reports indicated that newly diagnosed patients had lower baseline TCR diversity than healthy donors did. Partial responders and progressors had significantly lower baseline TCR diversity. Possibly reflecting disease activity or prior therapy, repertoire differences have causes that remain undefined.

V gave up 5 bases and J gave up 2 bases, with 13 bases separating them. The CDR3 consists of 14 residues. CDR1 is LNHDA and CDR2 is SQIVND in the germline V gene (reference sequence). Comment on this clone: The antigen is undetermined.

Time point described: cycle 4 day 1 (C4D1), after 6 weeks of nivolumab. Relapse after autologous stem cell transplantation occurred in every patient, and brentuximab vedotin exposure varied. Using immunoSEQ multiplex PCR, the repertoire was profiled, and TCRdb retains in-frame clones only, with some absent. The repertoire consists of around 53,000 clones, with around four fifths occurring once and the leading ten covering around 12%. The sequencing here drew on peripheral blood mononuclear cells (PBMCs), taken before the fourth cycle of nivolumab. The chain joins TRBV19 to TRBJ2-7; D unclear. This TCR was sampled from a human donor with classical Hodgkin lymphoma. This CDR3 is CASSYTDGPYEQYF. The CDR3 nucleotides are TGTGCCAGTAGTTACACCGACGGGCCCTACGAGCAGTACTTC.